These 2 T cell receptor beta chains were sequenced from one sample in a study of shared T cell receptors in the human thymus. Clones were read by immunoSEQ multiplex PCR, and TCRdb kept only the in-frame ones, dropping some. Among some 700,000 clones listed, approximately 83% were seen once. These sequences were also reported in another study, on human thymus T cells.

The sequencing sample was made of thymocytes. The receptors were sampled from a girl less than two years old with a congenital heart defect.

This clone was seen once. The rearrangement links TRBV11-2 to TRBJ1-1; 7 positions match TRBD1. Germline values: CDR1 SGHAT, CDR2 FQNNGV. V was pared by 3 bases and J by 1 base, with 2 bases of the junction left unmatched. The CDR3 spans 14 residues. Here the CDR3 reads CASSFRGSNTEAFF. The CDR3 DNA sequence: TGTGCCAGCAGCTTCAGGGGGTCGAACACTGAAGCTTTCTTT. Supplemented by reference TRBV11-2 and TRBJ1-1, the full variable domain reads EAGVAQSPRYKIIEKRQSVAFWCNPISGHATLYWYQQILGQGPKLLIQFQNNGVVDDSQLPKDRFSAERLKGVDSTLKIQPAKLEDSAVYLCASSFRGSNTEAFFGQGTRLTVV.

V and J are TRBV9 and TRBJ1-1; D is unclear. Deletions cut 4 bases from V and 0 bases from J, with 19 bases between. This CDR3 contains 17 residues. CDR1 and CDR2 (germline): SGDLS, YYNGEE. The CDR3 loop is CASSNPGRLSMNTEAFF. In DNA, the CDR3 is TGTGCCAGCAGCAACCCGGGAAGACTCTCGATGAACACTGAAGCTTTCTTT.